This record covers a single TCR beta chain. This clone has more than one count but fewer than ten. Its recognized antigen is unknown. Base quality data are lacking; no much larger clone is found one base away. A single peripheral blood draw of approximately 110 mL on average was collected from each donor into heparinised tubes. A BD FACSAria II was used to sort naive, central memory, regulatory and stem cell-like memory CD4+ T cells with a panel that included CD45RO, CCR7, CD25, CD127, CD95 and CD27. Every sorted population had a purity above 98%. PBMCs were isolated immediately by Lymphoprep density gradient centrifugation and stained directly without culture. Samples were stained and sorted in pairs, with one healthy donor and one patient per experiment, so that batch effects were minimized. These data belong to a study of beta chain features in type 1 diabetes (dated by TCRdb to the late 2010s). Background for the entire study: Patients and healthy donors did not differ in mean age, gender distribution, total cell number or subset yield. A total of 85 million to 110 million sorted cells were examined across all samples, and RNA yield correlated strongly with the number of cells per subset. The study compared the TCRB repertoires of sorted circulating CD4+ T cell subsets in recently diagnosed type 1 diabetes patients with those in matched healthy donors. Naive and central memory subsets were obtained from all 30 or so donors, but regulatory and stem cell-like memory subsets were isolated from only 8 patients and about 8 healthy donors.

V gives up 3 bases and J gives up 2 bases, and the segment between their germline ends measures 20 bases. Taken from cysteine to phenylalanine, the CDR3 has 17 residues. Only the CDR3 DNA stays, 51 bases, in frame from base 1. Per the germline V gene, SGDLS is the CDR1 and YYNGEE is the CDR2. The entire amount of isolated RNA was reverse transcribed using the High Capacity cDNA Reverse Transcription Kit, so the sequenced TCRB transcripts were expressed ones. Deep immunoSEQ sequencing was applied to naive, central memory and regulatory T cell samples, giving an average of about 3.6 million total reads per sample. Sorted cells were lysed in RLT buffer and RNA was extracted with DNase-treated RNeasy Micro or Mini kits, depending on cell number. To prevent cross-contamination, each cell subset was processed individually, whereas patient and healthy donor samples were processed jointly. Using the immunoSEQ multiplex PCR, TCRB sequences were amplified from cDNA into 87-bp fragments spanning the CDR3 region. Sequencing of the amplicons was performed on the Illumina HiSeq platform. The paper's processing steps were these. PCR bias was computationally corrected using synthetic template baselines, reads within Hamming distance 2 were collapsed, and singletons that could not be merged were discarded. By aligning reads against IMGT, V, D and J genes, CDR3 length, and insertions or deletions at six rearrangement sites were assigned. Within each subset, clonotype counts were normalized to the number of sorted cells before true diversity and Gini coefficients were calculated with the tcR R package. The overlap coefficient, calculated on TCRB nucleotide sequences, was used to quantify repertoire sharing. As a proxy for the pre-selection repertoire, out-of-frame TCRB sequences from naive cells were analyzed. The table comes from immuneACCESS by way of TCRdb, which keeps in-frame sequences with V and J called. Part of the clones is missing from these tables; in studies checked, under half for an unresolved V gene and the rest for unknown reasons. The DNA was the basis for D and trimming; V, J and clone size are from that table. Within this sample are 130,000 to 150,000 clones, with 8% to 13% of them counted one time only. The ten largest account for approximately 1.3% of the sample.

General findings and caveats noted by the study authors: A moderate but significant shortening of TCRB CDR3 length was observed in type 1 diabetes patients in all four CD4+ subsets. Shorter templates might be favored by PCR, yet because patient and control samples were amplified and corrected together, any such skew would affect both groups equally. HLA sub-analyses involved small numbers of individuals, so any influence of HLA type on TCRB rearrangement remained unresolved. Fewer insertions and more nucleotide deletions at VDJ recombination sites were observed in patients with type 1 diabetes, implying thymic rearrangement abnormalities. Naive, central memory and regulatory TCRB repertoires appeared to be more similar among patients than among healthy donors. Sequencing cDNA rather than genomic DNA could over-represent highly expressing activated cells, although activation and CD3 levels did not differ between groups.

Recombination connected TRBV9 to TRBJ1-2, and the D gene may be TRBD1, 6 bases matching. The origin of this receptor is a man aged 18 to 35 in good health. Input material: naive CD4+ T cells from blood. What this sample's cell subset or site label stands for: true naive CD4+ T cells. Here the CDR3 is given as CASSDQPTGQENYGYTF. The DNA is TGTGCCAGCAGCGACCAACCCACGGGACAAGAAAACTATGGCTACACCTTC.